This entry lists 4 T cell receptor beta chains sequenced from one sample in a study of blood T cells in healthy people across ages. For the second PCR, which ran for roughly 6 to 11 cycles, a sample-barcoded 5' primer and a J-beta primer mix were used. TCRdb re-analysed the 5' RACE reads in MiXCR, keeping a single row per CDR3 protein. The sample includes 580,000 or so distinct CDR3 sequences, 40% to 55% of them seen just once. Sequenced input: blood. The receptor set was obtained from a man older than 75 in good health.

The chain recombines TRBV28 with TRBJ2-4; the D gene is possibly TRBD2 (6 bases). Between the trimmed V and J ends, which lost 6 bases and 0 bases, there was a span of 12 bases. The V gene's germline CDR1 is MDHEN and CDR2 SYDVKM. This CDR3 spans 15 amino acids. The CDR3 region is CASRPGLPAKNIQYF. For the CDR3, the DNA is TGTGCCAGCAGGCCGGGACTCCCAGCCAAAAACATTCAGTACTTC.

The chain combines TRBV7-2 with TRBJ2-1; a possible D gene is TRBD2 (6 bases). The CDR3 spans 14 residues. Germline CDR1 is SGHTA and CDR2 is FQGNSA. V was clipped by 3 bases and J by 7 bases, with 13 bases between them. As DNA, the CDR3 is TGTGCCAGCAGCTTTGGCGGGACGACAAATGAGCAGTTCTTC. Amino acids: CASSFGGTTNEQFF.

On this clonotype itself: One junction end does not reproduce the germline sequence, and a read error may be involved. The chain combines TRBV7-2 with TRBJ2-5; D is unclear. This CDR3 is 13 amino acids long. The V gene's germline CDR1 is SGHTA and CDR2 FQGNSA. In DNA, the CDR3 is TGTGCCAGCAGCTTTACTGGCGGTGAGACCCGGTACTTC. Residues: CASSFTGGETRYF.

This clonotype was picked up many times. The V gene is TRBV11-2, the J gene TRBJ2-3; the match to TRBD1 covers 7 bases. CDR3 length: 13 amino acids. Germline V lookup: CDR1 SGHAT, CDR2 FQNNGV. The ends lost 6 bases at V and 0 bases at J; junction bases unmatched: 0. CDR3 amino acids: CASRQGSTDTQYF. The CDR3 DNA reads TGTGCCAGCAGACAGGGGAGCACAGATACGCAGTATTTT.